A selection of T cell receptor beta chains follows, all from one sample in a study of blood T cell repertoires in COVID-19. Data came from immunoSEQ multiplex PCR; TCRdb stores just in-frame clones and leaves some out. The repertoire holds about 160,000 clones, with roughly 81% as singletons. Material: peripheral blood. The source is a woman between 50 and 59 years old with COVID-19, enrolled during active disease. CDR3s include the opening cysteine and the closing phenylalanine or tryptophan. D genes are given only for firm matches. Rows may omit the clone size; those that give it use once, few, many or a size class.

J,D,V,size,DNA,CDR3
TRBJ2-7,TRBD1,TRBV6-5,-,TGTGCCAGCATCCCCGCCGGGACAGGCAACGAGCAGTACTTC,CASIPAGTGNEQYF
TRBJ1-5,-,TRBV19,few,TGTGCCAGTAGTCCAAGCCCGGATCAGCCCCAGCATTTT,CASSPSPDQPQHF
TRBJ2-3,-,TRBV9,-,TGTGCCAGCAGCGTAGGGGGGGGCCTTGATACGCAGTATTTT,CASSVGGGLDTQYF
TRBJ2-7,-,TRBV5-4,-,TGTGCCAGCAGCTTGCCCCACAGCTCGAATTCCGAGCAGTACTTC,CASSLPHSSNSEQYF
TRBJ2-2,-,TRBV3-1/TRBV3-2,-,TGTGCCAGCAGCCAAGGGACACCGAACACCGGGGAGCTGTTTTTT,CASSQGTPNTGELFF
TRBJ1-3,-,TRBV7-7,-,TGTGCTAGCAGCCCCGGGATCGAGGGAAACACCATATATTTT,CASSPGIEGNTIYF
TRBJ1-2,-,TRBV7-2,-,TGTGCCAGCAGCTTAGCGAGGACGGGGAGGAGCGGCTACACCTTC,CASSLARTGRSGYTF
TRBJ2-1,-,TRBV11-2,-,TGTGCCAGCAGCTTAGTCGCGGGACAGCTCTACAATGAGCAGTTCTTC,CASSLVAGQLYNEQFF
TRBJ1-1,-,TRBV10-3,-,TGTGCCACCAAACGTGGGGAGGTGAACACTGAAGCTTTCTTT,CATKRGEVNTEAFF
TRBJ2-2,-,TRBV28,-,TGTGCCAGCGTGCTCGCGGGTATCGGCACCGGGGAGCTGTTTTTT,CASVLAGIGTGELFF
TRBJ2-3,TRBD2,TRBV2,few,TGTGCCAGCAGTCCACTAGCGGGGGGCTCAGATACGCAGTATTTT,CASSPLAGGSDTQYF
TRBJ2-2,TRBD1,TRBV5-4,few,TGTGCCAGCAGCTTGGCAGGGGGCACCGGGGAGCTGTTTTTT,CASSLAGGTGELFF
TRBJ1-5,TRBD1,TRBV6-5,-,TGTGCCAGCAGTTTAACAGGGGTGATAGGCAATCAGCCCCAGCATTTT,CASSLTGVIGNQPQHF
TRBJ2-7,TRBD1,TRBV5-4,few,TGTGCCAGCAGCTTGGTTGGGACAGACTCCTACGAGCAGTACTTC,CASSLVGTDSYEQYF
TRBJ1-2,TRBD1,TRBV19,-,TGTGCCAGTAGTACGGGAGGGGACAGGGGGCAGTTCGGCTACACCTTC,CASSTGGDRGQFGYTF
TRBJ2-5,-,TRBV7-2,-,TGTGCCAGCAGCTTAACACAGTTCTTCGAGACCCAGTACTTC,CASSLTQFFETQYF
TRBJ1-4,TRBD1,TRBV6-1,-,TGTGCCAGCAGTGGGTCAGGGGGCCCAAGGACTAATGAAAAACTGTTTTTT,CASSGSGGPRTNEKLFF
TRBJ2-3,-,TRBV13,once,TGTGCCAGCAGCTTAGGCCTGAACGGGGGATACACAGATACGCAGTATTTT,CASSLGLNGGYTDTQYF
TRBJ2-1,TRBD1,TRBV6-5,-,TGTGCCAGCAGAACCGGGACAGGGGTGTACAATGAGCAGTTCTTC,CASRTGTGVYNEQFF
TRBJ1-4,-,TRBV14,-,TGTGCCAGCAGCCCGTCTTTACCAGCAACTAATGAAAAACTGTTTTTT,CASSPSLPATNEKLFF
TRBJ2-7,TRBD1,TRBV19,-,TGTGCCAGTAGTAGCGGGACAGGGGTGTACGAGCAGTACTTC,CASSSGTGVYEQYF
TRBJ1-1,-,TRBV10-1,few,TGCGCCAGCAGTGAATCAGAGAACACTGAAGCTTTCTTT,CASSESENTEAFF
TRBJ2-7,-,TRBV1,once,TGCACCAGCAGCCGAGAGCGGGGTTACGAGCAGTACTTC,CTSSRERGYEQYF
TRBJ1-2,-,TRBV19,-,TGTGCCAGTAGTTCTCAGGGGTTCTATGGCTACACCTTC,CASSSQGFYGYTF